This T cell receptor beta chain derives from a study of monozygotic twins with cystic fibrosis. CDR3 length equals 13 residues. From germline, CDR1 is SGHDT and CDR2 YYEEEE. Trimming cost V 5 bases and J 3 bases, with 11 bases left between them. Method: immunoSEQ multiplex PCR; TCRdb's copy keeps in-frame clones and lacks some. Of around 27,000 clones detected, less than 95% appear once; the ten largest clones hold 0.45% to 0.65%. The source of this sequence is a girl aged 2 to 10 with cystic fibrosis. The chain combines TRBV5-6 with TRBJ1-2; D might be TRBD1 (6 bases). The source material was blood. This CDR3 is CASSYRVDYGYTF. CDR3 bases: TGTGCCAGCAGTTACAGGGTTGACTATGGCTACACCTTC.